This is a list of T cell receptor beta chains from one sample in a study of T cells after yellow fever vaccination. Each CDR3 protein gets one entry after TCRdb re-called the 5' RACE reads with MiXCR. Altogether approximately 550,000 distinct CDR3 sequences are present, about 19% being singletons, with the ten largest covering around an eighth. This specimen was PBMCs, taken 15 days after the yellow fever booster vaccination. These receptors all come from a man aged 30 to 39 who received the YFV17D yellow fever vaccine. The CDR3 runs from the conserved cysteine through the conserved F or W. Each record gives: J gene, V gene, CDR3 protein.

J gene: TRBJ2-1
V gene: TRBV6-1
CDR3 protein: CASSRDSGGLEQFF

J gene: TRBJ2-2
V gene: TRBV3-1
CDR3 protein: CASSPPEGIRGRELFF

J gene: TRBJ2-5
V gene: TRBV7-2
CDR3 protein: CASSSTGTAGGWETQYF

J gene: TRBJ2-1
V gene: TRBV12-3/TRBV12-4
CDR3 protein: CASSPRGGRVHNEQFF

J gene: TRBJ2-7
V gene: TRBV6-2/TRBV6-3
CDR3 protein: CASCLGGQRNFYEQYF

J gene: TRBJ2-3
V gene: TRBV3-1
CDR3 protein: CASSPSGITQYF

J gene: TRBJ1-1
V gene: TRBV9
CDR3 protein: CASSVGAYTEAFF

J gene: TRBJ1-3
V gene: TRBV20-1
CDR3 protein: CSARGWRGPPGNTIYF

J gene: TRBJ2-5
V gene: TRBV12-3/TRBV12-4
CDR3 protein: CASSRDRVQETQYF

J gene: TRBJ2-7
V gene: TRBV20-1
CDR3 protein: CSASDRTYEQYF

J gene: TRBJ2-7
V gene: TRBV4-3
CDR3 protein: CASSSGGLGEQYF